The next 15 T cell receptor beta chains were all read from a single sample in a study of blood T cell repertoires in COVID-19. Only in-frame clones appear in the TCRdb table, and some are missing; sequencing was by immunoSEQ multiplex PCR. The sample holds about 120,000 clones; approximately 71% are singletons and the top ten take approximately 7.9%. Sequenced material: peripheral blood. These receptors all stem from a human donor in a cohort sampled during active COVID-19.

CDR3 nucleotide sequence: TGTGCCAGCAGTGAAAGGGACTCGAAAGAACATCCTGAAGCTTTCTTT. Translating gives CASSERDSKEHPEAFF. The chain has TRBV6-1 and TRBJ1-1, with D possibly matching TRBD1 (5 bases). V lost 2 bases and J 6 bases, leaving 19 bases between the germline ends. The CDR3 loop spans 16 amino acids. The germline V gene has CDR1 MNHNS and CDR2 SASEGT.

This clone has more than one count but fewer than ten. Other DNA sequences in the same sample also yield this CDR3. This chain uses TRBV27 with TRBJ2-7, with TRBD1 matching over 9 bases. The CDR3 extends over 16 amino acids. Trimming removed 2 bases from V and 2 bases from J; junction bases left unmatched: 7. Germline-derived CDR1 and CDR2 are MNHEY and SMNVEV (reference sequence). CDR3 amino acids: CASSLLPGQGAYEQYF. The CDR3 DNA sequence: TGTGCCAGCAGTTTACTCCCGGGACAGGGCGCCTACGAGCAGTACTTC.

The gene calls are TRBV9 and TRBJ1-3; TRBD1 matches at 9 bases. Germline V gives CDR1 SGDLS, CDR2 YYNGEE. The CDR3 loop spans 16 amino acids. V was clipped by 1 base and J by 2 bases; unmatched bases: 4. The CDR3 DNA is TGTGCCAGCAGCGTATCGGGACAGGGCCCTGGAAACACCATATATTTT. Translating gives CASSVSGQGPGNTIYF.

The chain recombines TRBV28 with TRBJ1-6; no clear D. Deletions cut 6 bases from V and 5 bases from J, with 8 bases between. The CDR3 contains 13 residues. Germline CDR1 and CDR2: MDHEN and SYDVKM. In DNA form, the CDR3 reads TGTGCCAGCAGCCCGGGTAATAATTCACCCCTCCACTTT. Residues: CASSPGNNSPLHF.

The CDR3 sequence: CASSFRGRFEKLFF. The DNA for the CDR3 is TGTGCCAGCAGCTTCAGGGGGCGTTTTGAAAAACTGTTTTTT. This chain uses TRBV5-5 with TRBJ1-4; 8 bases agree with TRBD1. Germline V CDR1 and CDR2: SGHKS, YYEKEE (reference sequence). The CDR3 runs to 14 residues. Trimming removed 2 bases from V and 7 bases from J; junction bases left unmatched: 4.

The V gene is TRBV5-6, the J gene TRBJ1-1; D is undetermined. This CDR3 region has 14 residues. V shed 1 base and J shed 8 bases, with 15 bases lying between them. The germline V gene encodes CDR1 SGHDT and CDR2 YYEEEE. This CDR3 is CASSLRGVSPEAFF. The CDR3 nucleotides read TGTGCCAGCAGCTTGCGGGGAGTGTCCCCCGAAGCTTTCTTT.

The V gene is TRBV19, the J gene TRBJ1-2; tentative D call: TRBD1 (6 bases). V was cut by 0 bases and J by 6 bases, with 14 bases left in between. This CDR3 has 15 residues. CDR1 is LNHDA and CDR2 is SQIVND in the germline V gene (reference sequence). The CDR3 region has the DNA TGTGCCAGTAGTATAGACAGGGGAGAAGGACATGGCTACACCTTC. This sequence encodes CASSIDRGEGHGYTF.

CDR3: CATSRDRGSGNTIYF. CDR3 in DNA: TGTGCCACCAGCAGAGATCGGGGCTCTGGAAACACCATATATTTT. V usage is TRBV15 and J usage is TRBJ1-3; D not resolved. Germline CDR1 and CDR2: LNHNV and YYDKDF (reference sequence). Trimming removed 0 bases from V and 0 bases from J, with 6 bases in between. This CDR3 has 15 residues.

J is TRBJ1-1 and V is TRBV24-1; tentative D call: TRBD1 (5 bases). Looked up from germline, CDR1 is KGHDR and CDR2 is SFDVKD. The CDR3 covers 13 residues. V shed 6 bases and J shed 5 bases, with 12 bases lying between them. CDR3 nucleotide sequence: TGTGCCACCAGTCTGGGGAGGGGAACTGAAGCTTTCTTT. Translating it yields CATSLGRGTEAFF.

This clone showed up just a few times. The chain combines TRBV6-6 with TRBJ1-1; unclear D gene. This CDR3 is 9 amino acids long. Germline loops: CDR1 MNHNY, CDR2 SVGAGI (reference sequence). V was shortened by 10 bases and J by 11 bases, with 11 bases between the two germline ends. CDR3 bases: TGTGCCACCGGCACGGAGGCTTTCTTT. Amino acids: CATGTEAFF.

CDR3 coding DNA: TGCGCCAGCAGCCCGGGGACAGGTGCGTTCTACGAGCAGTACTTC. This codes for CASSPGTGAFYEQYF. V is TRBV5-1 and J is TRBJ2-7, with TRBD1 identical over 8 bases. Germline CDR1 is SGHRS and CDR2 is YFSETQ. The junction had 9 bases not matched to a gene; V was cut back by 4 bases and J by 3 bases. There are 15 residues in the CDR3.

The rearrangement uses TRBV27 and TRBJ1-1; D gene ambiguous. CDR1 and CDR2 (germline): MNHEY, SMNVEV (reference sequence). V was cut by 7 bases and J by 4 bases, with 10 bases left in between. CDR3 length: 12 amino acids. The CDR3 sequence is CASMAFGTEAFF. CDR3 nucleotide sequence: TGTGCCAGCATGGCCTTTGGCACTGAAGCTTTCTTT.

J is TRBJ2-7 and V is TRBV4-1; D is possibly TRBD2 (5 bases). V was cut by 8 bases and J by 3 bases, with 20 bases left in between. Germline CDR1 reads MGHRA; CDR2 reads YSYEKL. The CDR3 spans 15 residues. The chain's CDR3 is CASRPNTGNHYEQYF. In DNA form, the CDR3 reads TGCGCCAGCCGACCCAATACCGGGAACCACTACGAGCAGTACTTC.

The chain uses TRBV5-6 and TRBJ2-3, with TRBD2 matching over 8 bases. Germline CDR1 SGHDT, CDR2 YYEEEE. The CDR3 has 15 residues. J gave up 5 bases and V 4 bases, and 9 bases lay outside the gene matches. The CDR3 DNA is TGTGCCAGCAGCGCGGACGGGGGGGCGGAAGATACGCAGTATTTT. Translating it yields CASSADGGAEDTQYF.

This chain links TRBV4-2 with TRBJ2-3; possibly TRBD2 for D (6 bases). V was pared by 1 base and J by 2 bases, with 7 bases between. The CDR3 has 14 amino acids. In germline, CDR1 is LGHNA, CDR2 YNFKEQ. The CDR3 DNA reads TGTGCCAGCAGCCAAGCGGGGGACACAGATACGCAGTATTTT. This sequence encodes CASSQAGDTDTQYF.